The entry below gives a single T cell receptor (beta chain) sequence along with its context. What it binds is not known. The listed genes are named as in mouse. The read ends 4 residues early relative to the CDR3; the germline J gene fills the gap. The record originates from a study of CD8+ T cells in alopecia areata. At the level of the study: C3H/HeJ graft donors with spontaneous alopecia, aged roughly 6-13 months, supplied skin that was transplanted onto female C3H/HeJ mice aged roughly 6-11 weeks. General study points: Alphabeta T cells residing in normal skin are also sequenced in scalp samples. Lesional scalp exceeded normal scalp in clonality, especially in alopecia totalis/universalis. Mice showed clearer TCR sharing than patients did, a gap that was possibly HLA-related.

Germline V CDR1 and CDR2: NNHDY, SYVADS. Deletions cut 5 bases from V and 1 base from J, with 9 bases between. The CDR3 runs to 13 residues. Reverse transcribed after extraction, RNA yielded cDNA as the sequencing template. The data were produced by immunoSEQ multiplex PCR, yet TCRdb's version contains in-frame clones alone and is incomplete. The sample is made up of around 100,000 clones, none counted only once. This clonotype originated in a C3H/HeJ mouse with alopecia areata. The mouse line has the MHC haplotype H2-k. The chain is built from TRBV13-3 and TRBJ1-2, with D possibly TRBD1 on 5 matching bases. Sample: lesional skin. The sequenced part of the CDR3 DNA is TGTGCCAGCAGGTATGGACAAAACTCC. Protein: CASRYGQNS. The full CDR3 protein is CASRYGQNSDYTF.